Shown below are 16 T cell receptor beta chains from a single sample sequenced in a study of response to subunit inactivated influenza vaccine. TCRdb used MiXCR to reprocess the RT-PCR reads, holding one entry per CDR3 protein. The profile shows about 780,000 distinct CDR3 sequences, roughly 20% of them singletons. This specimen was PBMCs from blood, taken around 5 days after vaccination. The receptors were sampled from a man in his fifties or sixties who received an inactivated influenza vaccine.

V gene TRBV29-1 combines with J gene TRBJ2-3, with 14 nucleotides matching TRBD2. CDR3 length equals 14 residues. Germline V gene data show CDR1 as SQVTM and CDR2 as ANQGSEA. V shed 6 bases, J shed 7 bases, and the junction held 6 bases outside the gene matches. This CDR3 reads CSVAGLAGGNTQYF. CDR3 sequence (DNA): TGCAGCGTCGCTGGACTAGCGGGAGGAAATACGCAGTATTTT.

This clonotype turned up a few times. V and J are TRBV11-2 and TRBJ2-3; 9 nucleotides line up with TRBD2. Germline trimming cut 1 base from V and 6 bases from J; bases unmatched to any gene: 20. Per the germline V gene, CDR1 is SGHAT and CDR2 is FQNNGV. CDR3 length equals 20 residues. The CDR3 is CASSLGFYRRTSATPDTQYF. The CDR3 bases are TGTGCCAGCAGCTTAGGTTTTTATCGCAGGACTAGCGCTACTCCGGATACGCAGTATTTT.

The CDR3 loop is CASRDWQETQYF. In DNA form, the CDR3 reads TGTGCCAGCAGGGACTGGCAAGAGACCCAGTACTTC. The rearrangement links TRBV6-5 to TRBJ2-5; perhaps TRBD2 as D (5 bases). Germline V gene lookup returns CDR1 MNHEY and CDR2 SVGAGI. The CDR3 totals 12 residues. Deletions cut 6 bases from V and 2 bases from J, with 7 bases between.

Here the CDR3 reads CASSWDLTGPGELFF. The CDR3 region has the DNA TGCGCCAGCAGCTGGGACTTAACGGGCCCCGGGGAGCTGTTTTTT. V gene TRBV5-1 combines with J gene TRBJ2-2; a weak D match, TRBD2 (6 bases). The V gene's germline CDR1 is SGHRS and CDR2 YFSETQ. The CDR3 has 15 residues. With 3 bases removed from V and 6 bases from J, the gap between germline ends came to 15 bases.

The CDR3 is CASRGILQGDNQPQHF. CDR3 in DNA: TGTGCCAGCAGGGGAATTCTCCAGGGGGACAATCAGCCCCAGCATTTT. This rearrangement joins TRBV6-2 or TRBV6-3 to TRBJ1-5; 7 positions match TRBD1. Trimming cost V 6 bases and J 3 bases; bases outside gene matches: 11. This CDR3 comprises 16 residues. Germline V CDR1 and CDR2: MNHEY, SVGEGT.

J is TRBJ2-7 and V is TRBV4-3, with D possibly TRBD2 on 6 matching bases. Germline CDR1 is LGHNA and CDR2 is YSLEER. The CDR3 length is 14 residues. Trimming removed 0 bases from V and 3 bases from J, with 9 bases in between. CDR3: CASSQDGGFYEQYF. The CDR3 DNA follows: TGCGCCAGCAGCCAAGATGGAGGGTTCTACGAGCAGTACTTC.

This chain joins TRBV7-2 and TRBJ1-5, with D unresolved. The V end lost 3 bases, the J end lost 5 bases, and 8 bases lay between the germline ends. Per the germline V gene, CDR1 is SGHTA and CDR2 is FQGNSA. The CDR3 is 13 residues long. The CDR3 DNA follows: TGTGCCAGCAGCTTTAGAAGGGATCAGCCCCAGCATTTT. Translating gives CASSFRRDQPQHF. Combining the CDR3 with reference TRBV7-2 and TRBJ1-5 gives the whole variable domain GAGVSQSPSNKVTEKGKDVELRCDPISGHTALYWYRQSLGQGLEFLIYFQGNSAPDKSGLPSDRFSAERTGGSVSTLTIQRTQQEDSAVYLCASSFRRDQPQHFGDGTRLSIL.

V gene TRBV29-1 combines with J gene TRBJ2-7; 9 nucleotides line up with TRBD1. The V gene's germline CDR1 is SQVTM and CDR2 ANQGSEA. The CDR3 runs to 14 residues. The V gene end was trimmed by 6 bases and the J gene end by 7 bases; junction bases not matched to a gene: 13. The DNA for the CDR3 is TGCAGCGTAAAGCCGGGACAGGGAGGTTGGGAGCAGTACTTC. This gives the protein CSVKPGQGGWEQYF.

The chain has TRBV5-1 and TRBJ2-1; TRBD2 matches at 11 bases. The CDR3 is 16 amino acids. V lost 3 bases and J lost 3; bases outside the gene matches: 5. Germline CDR1 SGHRS, CDR2 YFSETQ. The CDR3 protein is CASSSEGLADYNEQFF. DNA of the CDR3: TGCGCCAGCAGCTCCGAGGGACTAGCGGACTACAATGAGCAGTTCTTC.

There are many counts of this clonotype. The V call is TRBV29-1, the J call TRBJ2-2, with TRBD1 matching over 8 bases. Trimming removed 7 bases from V and 4 bases from J; junction bases left unmatched: 5. CDR1 is SQVTM and CDR2 is ANQGSEA in the germline V gene. This CDR3 has 13 residues. This CDR3 is CSGGQGTTGELFF. CDR3 sequence (DNA): TGCAGCGGTGGACAGGGTACCACCGGGGAGCTGTTTTTT.

This chain links TRBV20-1 with TRBJ1-6; 7 bases line up with TRBD1. Trimming at V came to 3 bases and at J to 6 bases, leaving 5 bases not matched to a gene. The CDR3 is made up of 14 amino acids. CDR1 and CDR2 (germline): DFQATT, SNEGSKA (reference sequence). This CDR3 reads CSASAGTVNSPLHF. CDR3 DNA sequence: TGCAGTGCTAGCGCGGGGACAGTTAATTCACCCCTCCACTTT.

The chain couples TRBV7-2 to TRBJ2-7; perhaps TRBD1 as D (6 bases). Looked up from germline, CDR1 is SGHTA and CDR2 is FQGNSA. The CDR3 is 12 residues long. Trimming left V 2 bases short and J 10 bases short, with 12 bases between. CDR3 nucleotide sequence: TGTGCCAGCAGCTTATCTCAGGGGAAACAGTACTTC. This sequence encodes CASSLSQGKQYF.

In this sample, this clonotype turned up a few times. CDR3 DNA: TGCGCCAGCAGCCAAGATTTGGGTTTTACCTACGAGCAGTACTTC. The encoded protein is CASSQDLGFTYEQYF. The rearrangement joins TRBV4-3 to TRBJ2-7; unclear D gene. The CDR3 is 15 amino acids. V lost 0 bases and J 2 bases, leaving 11 bases between the germline ends. Germline V gives CDR1 LGHNA, CDR2 YSLEER.

This clonotype was picked up many times. The V gene is TRBV4-2, the J gene TRBJ2-3; D unclear. The germline CDR1 and CDR2 sequences are LGHNA and YNFKEQ. This CDR3 comprises 15 residues. V shed 0 bases and J shed 4 bases, with 11 bases lying between them. The CDR3 sequence is CASSQDPARADTQYF. The CDR3 DNA is TGTGCCAGCAGCCAAGATCCGGCTAGGGCAGATACGCAGTATTTT.

This clonotype was observed a few times. This chain joins TRBV20-1 and TRBJ2-1; possible D gene TRBD2, 5 bases. The germline gives CDR1 DFQATT, CDR2 SNEGSKA (reference sequence). Trimming took 6 bases from V and 0 from J, leaving 15 bases between them. This CDR3 comprises 15 residues. The CDR3 sequence is CSAPTPSSSYNEQFF. DNA of the CDR3: TGCAGTGCCCCGACCCCTAGCAGCTCCTACAATGAGCAGTTCTTC.

V usage is TRBV5-1 and J usage is TRBJ2-3; 11 bases map to TRBD2. Germline assignment: CDR1 SGHRS and CDR2 YFSETQ. The ends lost 4 bases at V and 4 bases at J; junction bases unmatched: 5. The CDR3 runs 15 residues. CDR3 in amino acids: CASSLSGGASDTQYF. The CDR3 DNA follows: TGCGCCAGCAGCCTTAGCGGGGGGGCTTCAGATACGCAGTATTTT. The variable domain in full, with the rest retrieved from reference TRBV5-1 and TRBJ2-3, is KAGVTQTPRYLIKTRGQQVTLSCSPISGHRSVSWYQQTPGQGLQFLFEYFSETQRNKGNFPGRFSGRQFSNSRSEMNVSTLELGDSALYLCASSLSGGASDTQYFGPGTRLTVL.